Presented here are 28 T cell receptor beta chains from one specimen sequenced in a study of OX40 agonist ivuxolimab in advanced cancers. Libraries were prepared by immunoSEQ multiplex PCR; TCRdb keeps only in-frame clonotypes and omits some of them. The sample has fewer than 70,000 clones; around 90% are singletons. Specimen: CD4+ or CD8+ T cells sorted from blood, collected in a trial of the OX40 agonist ivuxolimab. The receptors originated from an adult with an advanced solid tumor such as melanoma, head and neck, liver or kidney cancer.

The V gene is TRBV19, the J gene TRBJ1-2, with a tentative D call TRBD1 (6 bases). With 1 base removed from V and 7 bases from J, the gap between germline ends came to 10 bases. Germline assignment: CDR1 LNHDA and CDR2 SQIVND (reference sequence). This CDR3 has 13 amino acids. Here the CDR3 reads CASSIGDKAGYTF. The CDR3 DNA reads as TGTGCCAGTAGTATAGGGGACAAAGCTGGCTACACCTTC.

This chain uses TRBV9 with TRBJ2-7; D is unclear. The CDR3 totals 13 residues. V shed 2 bases and J shed 5 bases, with 11 bases lying between them. Germline V gene data show CDR1 as SGDLS and CDR2 as YYNGEE. Written as DNA, the CDR3 is TGTGCCAGCAGCGTGTCGTCAGTCCACGAGCAGTACTTC. Protein: CASSVSSVHEQYF.

This clone was recorded once. V gene TRBV18 combines with J gene TRBJ2-5, with D perhaps being TRBD1 or TRBD2 (5 bases each). CDR1 KGHSH and CDR2 LQKENI come from the germline V gene. V lost 3 bases to trimming and J lost 9 bases, with 14 bases between them. CDR3 length: 13 amino acids. CDR3 in amino acids: CASSPPGPQAQYF. For the CDR3, the DNA is TGTGCCAGCTCACCTCCGGGACCTCAGGCCCAGTACTTC.

The V call is TRBV19, the J call TRBJ2-1; 8 bases are a match to TRBD2. This CDR3 has 17 amino acids. Germline V gives CDR1 LNHDA, CDR2 SQIVND (reference sequence). V shed 5 bases and J 3 bases; nucleotides not matched to a gene: 12. This CDR3 is CASSPQWGGRLYNEQFF. In DNA form, the CDR3 reads TGTGCCAGTAGTCCCCAGTGGGGCGGGAGGCTCTACAATGAGCAGTTCTTC.

This clone came up once. The gene calls are TRBV6-1 and TRBJ2-7; TRBD1 is a possible D gene (6 bases). With 4 bases removed from V and 2 bases from J, the gap between germline ends came to 15 bases. CDR3 length: 15 residues. Per the germline V gene, CDR1 is MNHNS and CDR2 is SASEGT. The DNA of the CDR3 is TGTGCCAGCAGTGCGGACAGAATAATCCCCTACGAGCAGTACTTC. Translating gives CASSADRIIPYEQYF.

J is TRBJ1-6 and V is TRBV19; D gene unclear. The CDR3 extends over 12 amino acids. Trimming took 8 bases from V and 7 from J, leaving 9 bases between them. Germline V lookup: CDR1 LNHDA, CDR2 SQIVND (reference sequence). CDR3 DNA sequence: TGTGCCAGTGGACGCGGGAATTCACCCCTCCACTTT. It specifies CASGRGNSPLHF. Based on the CDR3 plus reference TRBV19 and TRBJ1-6, the full variable domain is DGGITQSPKYLFRKEGQNVTLSCEQNLNHDAMYWYRQDPGQGLRLIYYSQIVNDFQKGDIAEGYSVSREKKESFPLTVTSAQKNPTAFYLCASGRGNSPLHFGNGTRLTVT.

This chain joins TRBV6-5 and TRBJ2-7, with a weak D call TRBD1 (5 bases). Germline CDR1 MNHEY, CDR2 SVGAGI. Trimming stripped 5 bases from V and 6 bases from J, with 14 bases between. This CDR3 region has 13 residues. CDR3 protein: CASSTQGRGEQYF. The DNA for the CDR3 is TGTGCCAGCAGTACCCAGGGCCGAGGCGAGCAGTACTTC.

This chain connects TRBV21-1 to TRBJ2-1; the table's D call of TRBD2 was not tested on the DNA. TRBV21-1 is shown as a pseudogene. The CDR3 covers 19 residues. The CDR3 loop is CASTKGQTSGPPHGNEQFF. The CDR3 region has the DNA TGTGCCAGCACCAAGGGCCAAACTAGCGGCCCCCCCCATGGCAATGAGCAGTTCTTC.

The chain links TRBV7-9 to TRBJ2-3; D possibly corresponds to TRBD2 (7 bases). The CDR3 loop spans 17 amino acids. Germline CDR1 and CDR2: SEHNR and FQNEAQ (reference sequence). V was trimmed by 1 base and J by 3 bases, leaving 17 bases between them. The CDR3 DNA reads TGTGCCAGCAGCTTAGGGTCCGGGGGGCGACCGACAGATACGCAGTATTTT. Protein sequence: CASSLGSGGRPTDTQYF. The full variable domain, completed using reference TRBV7-9 and TRBJ2-3, is DTGVSQNPRHKITKRGQNVTFRCDPISEHNRLYWYRQTLGQGPEFLTYFQNEAQLEKSRLLSDRFSAERPKGSFSTLEIQRTEQGDSAMYLCASSLGSGGRPTDTQYFGPGTRLTVL.

This clone is a singleton in its sample. This chain uses TRBV6-6 with TRBJ1-5; 7 bases map to TRBD1. Germline V CDR1 and CDR2: MNHNY, SVGAGI (reference sequence). The CDR3 is 15 residues long. Trimming removed 6 bases from V and 0 bases from J; junction bases left unmatched: 5. The CDR3 DNA is TGTGCCAGCAGCTCACAGGGGTATAGCAATCAGCCCCAGCATTTT. Protein: CASSSQGYSNQPQHF.

The genes are TRBV30 and TRBJ2-6; 8 positions agree with TRBD2. Looked up from germline, CDR1 is GTSNPN and CDR2 is SVGIG (reference sequence). CDR3 length: 15 amino acids. Trimming took 5 bases from V and 4 from J; bases not matched to a gene: 7. CDR3 DNA: TGTGCCTGGGGAACGGGAGGGCCCGGGGCCAACGTCCTGACTTTC. It specifies CAWGTGGPGANVLTF.

Regarding this clone: One end of the junction varies from germline; a read error may be responsible. V gene TRBV7-7 combines with J gene TRBJ2-5; 12 nucleotides line up with TRBD2. Germline-derived CDR1 and CDR2 are SSHAT and FNYEAQ (reference sequence). The CDR3 runs 17 residues. DNA for the CDR3: TGTGCTAGCAGCCTCCTCGGGCTAGCGGGAGGGGGTGAGACCCAGTACTTC. It translates to CASSLLGLAGGGETQYF.

The J gene is TRBJ2-1, the V gene TRBV10-3, with 8 bases matching TRBD1. CDR1 is ENHRY and CDR2 is SYGVKD in the germline V gene. V gave up 2 bases and J gave up 7 bases; unmatched junction bases: 10. The CDR3 is 16 amino acids. The CDR3 bases are TGTGCCATCAGTGAGCTTGACAGGGGATTGGGGAATGAGCAGTTCTTC. This encodes CAISELDRGLGNEQFF.

The rearrangement uses TRBV28 and TRBJ2-1; D possibly uses TRBD1 or TRBD2 (5 bases each). Per germline, CDR1 MDHEN and CDR2 SYDVKM. V gave up 6 bases and J gave up 4 bases, with 19 bases separating them. The CDR3 spans 16 residues. CDR3 coding DNA: TGTGCCAGCAGCGAAAACGGGGCGGGTACATACAATGAGCAGTTCTTC. Translated: CASSENGAGTYNEQFF. Based on the CDR3 plus reference TRBV28 and TRBJ2-1, the full variable domain is DVKVTQSSRYLVKRTGEKVFLECVQDMDHENMFWYRQDPGLGLRLIYFSYDVKMKEKGDIPEGYSVSREKKERFSLILESASTNQTSMYLCASSENGAGTYNEQFFGPGTRLTVL.

V is TRBV5-4 and J is TRBJ1-2; no clear D gene. Germline CDR1 SGHNT, CDR2 YYREEE (reference sequence). The CDR3 covers 14 residues. Deletions cut 4 bases from V and 4 bases from J, with 14 bases between. The CDR3 DNA reads TGTGCCAGCAGCCAAGATCCCGGAGGCTATGGCTACACCTTC. Protein sequence: CASSQDPGGYGYTF.

CDR3 DNA sequence: TGTGCCAGCAGCCAAGTAGCGGGCCCTACCCAAGAGACCCAGTACTTC. This gives the protein CASSQVAGPTQETQYF. V is TRBV14 and J is TRBJ2-5; 7 nucleotides line up with TRBD2. Germline V CDR1 and CDR2: SGHDN, FVKESK. The CDR3 totals 16 residues. Germline trimming cut 1 base from V and 1 base from J; bases unmatched to any gene: 6.

The chain uses TRBV2 and TRBJ1-4; 8 bases align to TRBD1. Germline V CDR1 and CDR2: SNHLY, FYNNEI. The V gene end was trimmed by 7 bases and the J gene end by 4 bases; junction bases not matched to a gene: 5. This CDR3 has 14 residues. CDR3 coding DNA: TGTGCCAGCATAGCGGACAGGGATAATGAAAAACTGTTTTTT. Its translation is CASIADRDNEKLFF.

V and J are TRBV2 and TRBJ1-2; perhaps TRBD1 as D (5 bases). The germline V and J ends were trimmed by 6 bases and 0 bases, with 11 bases remaining between them. This CDR3 contains 14 residues. The germline gives CDR1 SNHLY, CDR2 FYNNEI. CDR3 region: CASRRDGANYGYTF. In nucleotides, the CDR3 is TGTGCCAGCAGGCGGGACGGAGCTAACTATGGCTACACCTTC.

This rearrangement joins TRBV9 to TRBJ2-2; a weak D match, TRBD2 (5 bases). The CDR3 consists of 14 residues. Germline V CDR1 and CDR2: SGDLS, YYNGEE. Trimming pared 5 bases from V and 0 bases from J, leaving 8 bases between. CDR3 residues: CASRELANTGELFF. CDR3 coding DNA: TGTGCCAGCAGGGAACTAGCGAACACCGGGGAGCTGTTTTTT.

The V call is TRBV7-9, the J call TRBJ1-1; maybe TRBD1 (5 bases). V was pared by 1 base and J by 3 bases, with 9 bases between. This CDR3 is built from 14 residues. The germline V gene encodes CDR1 SEHNR and CDR2 FQNEAQ (reference sequence). The CDR3 DNA sequence: TGTGCCAGCAGCTTAGTGCAGGGTCACACTGAAGCTTTCTTT. Protein: CASSLVQGHTEAFF.

The rearrangement uses TRBV4-1 and TRBJ2-6; D ambiguous. The germline V gene has CDR1 MGHRA and CDR2 YSYEKL. The CDR3 length is 17 residues. The germline V and J ends were trimmed by 0 bases and 2 bases, with 11 bases remaining between them. The CDR3, as DNA: TGCGCCAGCAGCCAAGATACCCTGGGCCCTGGGGCCAACGTCCTGACTTTC. This gives the protein CASSQDTLGPGANVLTF.

V is TRBV5-1 and J is TRBJ2-7; 13 nucleotides match TRBD2. Trimming removed 7 bases from V and 5 bases from J; junction bases left unmatched: 12. The germline CDR1 and CDR2 sequences are SGHRS and YFSETQ. This CDR3 is built from 16 residues. The CDR3 DNA follows: TGCGCCAGCCGTGCTGGGGGACTAGCGGGATATGACGAGCAGTACTTC. Translated: CASRAGGLAGYDEQYF.

The chain has TRBV30 and TRBJ2-7; D ambiguous. Germline-derived CDR1 and CDR2 are GTSNPN and SVGIG (reference sequence). V shed 0 bases and J shed 0 bases, with 18 bases lying between them. The CDR3 is made up of 17 amino acids. The CDR3 loop is CAWSVRQSRSPSYEQYF. In DNA form, the CDR3 reads TGTGCCTGGAGTGTTCGCCAGAGCAGAAGCCCCTCCTACGAGCAGTACTTC.

The CDR3 loop reads CASSQDSGQAYMNTEAFF. The CDR3 nucleotides read TGTGCCAGCAGCCAAGATAGTGGACAGGCCTACATGAACACTGAAGCTTTCTTT. The J gene is TRBJ1-1, the V gene TRBV14, with 7 bases identical to TRBD1. Germline V CDR1 and CDR2: SGHDN, FVKESK. After removal of 0 bases from V and 0 bases from J, the junction contained 10 bases not matched to a gene. The length of the CDR3 is 18 residues.

The chain is built from TRBV7-3 and TRBJ2-3, with D perhaps being TRBD1 or TRBD2 (5 bases each). There are 16 residues in the CDR3. Germline V gene data show CDR1 as SGHTA and CDR2 as FQGTGA. V shed 6 bases and J shed 2 bases, with 18 bases lying between them. In DNA, the CDR3 is TGTGCCAGCAGACCACCCGGGACCACTCCCACAGATACGCAGTATTTT. This codes for CASRPPGTTPTDTQYF.

V gene TRBV19 combines with J gene TRBJ2-3; D is uncertain. CDR1 and CDR2 from the germline V gene are LNHDA and SQIVND (reference sequence). This CDR3 is 14 amino acids long. V was cut by 11 bases and J by 2 bases, with 17 bases left in between. CDR3 in DNA: TGTGCCGCCAGAGGCCTAGTGTCCACAGATACGCAGTATTTT. Its translation is CAARGLVSTDTQYF.

This clone was seen just once. The chain carries TRBV7-3 and TRBJ2-3, with D perhaps TRBD1 (6 bases). This CDR3 has 15 residues. The V gene lost 4 bases and the J gene lost 2 bases, with 13 bases spanning the gap. Germline assignment: CDR1 SGHTA and CDR2 FQGTGA. CDR3 amino acids: CASSWGPQPTDTQYF. In DNA, the CDR3 is TGTGCCAGCAGCTGGGGGCCGCAACCCACAGATACGCAGTATTTT.

The rearrangement links TRBV7-2 to TRBJ1-5; TRBD1 matches 7 bases. The junction had 11 bases not matched to a gene; V was cut back by 7 bases and J by 8 bases. The CDR3 is made up of 14 amino acids. Germline lookup yields CDR1 SGHTA and CDR2 FQGNSA. CDR3 amino acids: CASNRDRVGKPQHF. In DNA, the CDR3 is TGTGCCAGCAACCGCGACAGGGTAGGGAAGCCCCAGCATTTT. Full variable domain (missing parts from reference TRBV7-2 and TRBJ1-5): GAGVSQSPSNKVTEKGKDVELRCDPISGHTALYWYRQSLGQGLEFLIYFQGNSAPDKSGLPSDRFSAERTGGSVSTLTIQRTQQEDSAVYLCASNRDRVGKPQHFGDGTRLSIL.